Below, one TCR beta chain is given with its context. The antigen is not known. CDR1 and CDR2 (germline): SGHVS, FQNEAQ. Trimming took 7 bases from V and 3 from J, leaving 13 bases between them. The CDR3 loop spans 13 amino acids. These data belong to a study of T cell repertoires in cytomegalovirus infection. Notes on the study in general: CMV-specific TCR beta clonotypes restricted by HLA-C dominated the ex vivo response.

TCRdb analysed the reads with MiXCR anew, one entry per CDR3 protein. Of approximately 630,000 distinct CDR3 sequences listed, roughly 26% are singletons. The sequenced sample consisted of CD8+ T cells from PBMCs. This TCR was sampled from a human donor in good health (CMV status not recorded). Some clones in this sample may be carry-over from other donors' samples. The chain employs TRBV7-8 and TRBJ2-7; TRBD1 is a possible D gene (6 bases). The CDR3 protein is CASTIGRGYEQYV. Here the CDR3 DNA reads TGTGCCAGCACTATCGGCAGGGGCTACGAGCAGTACGTC.